Listed here is a single T cell receptor (beta chain). The V end lost 0 bases, the J end lost 0 bases, and 15 bases lay between the germline ends. The CDR3 consists of 17 residues. The germline gives CDR1 MNHEY, CDR2 SMNVEV (reference sequence). These data come from a study of blood T cell repertoires in COVID-19. Study-level background: Both acute and convalescent COVID-19 samples were obtained from the United States, Italy and Spain.

Profiling relied on immunoSEQ multiplex PCR, and the TCRdb table lists in-frame clones only, not all of them. The sample lists fewer than 80,000 clones; roughly 85% were seen once. The clonotype was recovered from a man under 40 with acute or convalescent COVID-19. The sequenced sample was peripheral blood. The chain recombines TRBV27 with TRBJ2-7; D perhaps matches TRBD2 (6 bases). CDR3 in DNA: TGTGCCAGCAGTTTATCGGGTGGGACTGGACCCTCCTACGAGCAGTACTTC. It yields the protein CASSLSGGTGPSYEQYF.